This T cell receptor beta chain is from a study of blood T cell repertoires in COVID-19. On the study more broadly: The samples span acute and convalescent COVID-19 from the United States, Italy and Spain. In each case, the material was cDNA or gDNA derived from T cells, B-cell-depleted T cells, or PBMCs.

Per germline, CDR1 MRHNA and CDR2 SNTAGT. This CDR3 comprises 15 residues. Trimming took 6 bases from V and 5 from J; bases not matched to a gene: 12. Authors' methods: Researchers report that nucleated cell counts were estimated from reference gene primer amplification. Here immunoSEQ multiplex PCR was the method, and the copy in TCRdb shows in-frame clones only, minus some. V and J calls and clone size are given by that table; D and trimming were obtained from the DNA. The data contain 250,000 or so clones, just under 85% of them singletons. The V and J genes are TRBV6-4 and TRBJ1-2; 7 nucleotides line up with TRBD1. The clonotype was recovered from a woman aged 60-75 years with active or convalescent COVID-19. Specimen: peripheral blood. DNA for the CDR3: TGTGCCAGCAGCCGGTCACTCGGGACAGAATATGGCTACACCTTC. Its translation: CASSRSLGTEYGYTF.